This TCR beta chain was sequenced in a study of T cell responses to AZD1222 COVID-19 vaccine (dated by TCRdb to the early 2020s). Describing the broader study: TCR sequencing was performed for roughly 250 trial participants, of whom 200 to 210 were given two doses of AZD1222 and approximately 26 were given two doses of MenACWY control vaccine. Trial participants were enrolled by age into subgroups of 18-55, 56-69 and 70-plus years, and around 150, 29 and 61 TCR-sequenced participants, respectively, were included in these subgroups. Points the paper makes about the study in general: Reportedly, close to half of the unique spike-specific TCRs recognized epitopes lying outside the regions that are mutated in the B.1.351 and B.1.1.7 variants. After two AZD1222 doses, both the breadth and the depth of spike-specific TCRs were significantly higher than at day 0 and than in MenACWY recipients. Participants were mostly white British, with more females than males. The authors suggested clonal diversity may have been underestimated. Because no samples from the day 14 peak response were available, repertoires could be characterized only after the peak T cell response. Only six or seven AZD1222 recipients were SARS-CoV-2 seropositive at baseline, limiting conclusions about previously exposed vaccinees. Vaccine-associated CD4 TCRs spanned the whole spike protein, with dominant responses in regions 160-218 and 743-854. In the small 56-69-year group, the increase in depth fell short of significance, most likely because of low power.

The time point tag for this specimen amounts to: baseline before first vaccination. The treatment or condition label on this specimen signifies: meningococcal conjugate vaccine given as trial control. The vaccinee samples were drawn from two UK trials, COV001 and COV002, one of which was a single-blind randomized controlled phase 2/3 trial testing AZD1222 (ChAdOx1 nCoV-19) in healthy adults. Trial participant PBMC samples were collected at day 0 and day 28 after the second dose for TCRbeta chain sequencing. Sequences MNHEY (CDR1) and SMNVEV (CDR2) are obtained from the germline V gene (reference sequence). V and J are truncated by 5 bases and 8 bases respectively, leaving an intervening sequence of 18 bases. The CDR3 runs 14 residues from the cysteine to the phenylalanine. Of the read, only the CDR3 DNA is kept; its 42 bases are in frame from base 1. The CDR3 regions of human TCRbeta chains were subjected to immunosequencing. The original pipeline was this. TCRs in the repertoires were compared against a reference library of SARS-CoV-2-specific TCRs that had been generated with the MIRA antigen-specificity platform. Breadth was defined as the fraction of unique TCRs that were SARS-CoV-2-associated, and depth was defined as the fraction of total T cells that were SARS-CoV-2-associated. Each spike-specific TCR was assigned to its reactive spike region and to a CD4 or CD8 class using the MIRA data. Log10-transformed breadth and depth values were compared by one-way ANOVA with Sidak's multiple comparisons tests. Here the immuneACCESS table is served through TCRdb, limited to in-frame sequences with V and J called. Missing clones are a known gap in these copies; in checked studies unresolved V genes cover under half, and the rest lacks a known reason. Clone size and the V and J calls come from that table; the DNA yielded D and trimming. For this sample there are 200,000 or so clones; roughly 91% appear just once. The leading ten clones occupy roughly 1% of the sample.

Remarks on this clone: There is no known antigen for this receptor. There are no base qualities to consult, and no much larger clone falls within one base.

This chain is built from TRBV27 and TRBJ1-2, with the D gene not confidently named. The sample was peripheral blood, taken on day 0 of MenACWY control vaccination. The sequence came from an adult in good health. CDR3 sequence: CASSALSGFGGYTF. The bases read TGTGCCAGCAGTGCCCTCTCCGGGTTTGGAGGCTACACCTTC.